Listed below are T cell receptor beta chains from one sample, sequenced in a study of blood T cell repertoires in COVID-19. Generated by immunoSEQ multiplex PCR, the TCRdb table keeps only in-frame clones and is missing some. The profile shows 120,000 or so clones, roughly 90% of them singletons. The material sequenced was peripheral blood. These receptors were taken from a man aged 50 to 60 with acute or convalescent COVID-19. Each CDR3 is given with its conserved first and last residue. The order of the fields is clone size, D gene, J gene, V gene, CDR3 protein, CDR3 DNA. A D gene is named only where the DNA matches it firmly. Clone size is stated in some rows and not others, as once, few, many or a class when expanded.

>.|.|TRBJ2-3|TRBV21-1
CASSKALGWTTHSTDTQYF
TGTGCCAGCAGCAAAGCCCTAGGTTGGACAACTCATAGCACAGATACGCAGTATTTT
>.|.|TRBJ1-1|TRBV5-1
CASSPDTGMGAEAFF
TGCGCCAGCAGCCCTGACACAGGGATGGGGGCTGAAGCTTTCTTT
>.|TRBD1|TRBJ2-5|TRBV7-9
CASSLVTGGIETQYF
TGTGCCAGCAGCTTAGTTACAGGGGGCATAGAGACCCAGTACTTC
>.|TRBD1|TRBJ1-2|TRBV6-5
CASRSGQGGNYGYTF
TGTGCCAGCAGATCAGGACAGGGGGGTAACTATGGCTACACCTTC
>.|TRBD2|TRBJ2-2|TRBV29-1
CSVRTSGNEHRGAVF
TGCAGCGTCAGGACTAGCGGAAACGAACACCGGGGAGCTGTTTTT
>few|TRBD1|TRBJ1-6|TRBV7-2
CASSNAQGAPVVSPLHF
TGTGCCAGCAGCAACGCACAGGGGGCGCCTGTGGTTTCACCCCTCCACTTT
>.|TRBD1|TRBJ2-2|TRBV10-3
CAISARTGRGTGELFF
TGTGCCATCAGTGCTAGGACAGGGCGTGGGACCGGGGAGCTGTTTTTT
>once|.|TRBJ1-5|TRBV7-8
CASSSGQDSYNQPQHF
TGTGCCAGCAGCTCCGGCCAGGACAGTTACAATCAGCCCCAGCATTTT
>few|TRBD2|TRBJ2-7|TRBV6-2/TRBV6-3
CASSSSVAGGRYF
TGTGCCAGCAGTTCCTCGGTAGCGGGAGGGCGGTACTTC
>.|TRBD1|TRBJ1-1|TRBV19
CASNRQGNTEAFF
TGTGCCAGTAATAGACAGGGGAACACTGAAGCTTTCTTT
>once|TRBD1|TRBJ2-4|TRBV19
CASSIRNRGDIQYF
TGTGCCAGTAGTATCCGAAACAGGGGGGACATTCAGTACTTC
>.|.|TRBJ2-7|TRBV7-6
CASSLGSLGLSYEQYF
TGTGCCAGCAGCTTGGGGAGCCTAGGACTTTCCTACGAGCAGTACTTC
>.|TRBD2|TRBJ2-5|TRBV6-1
CASSEGIGRETQYF
TGTGCCAGCAGTGAAGGAATCGGGAGGGAGACCCAGTACTTC
>.|.|TRBJ2-7|TRBV5-1
CASSGQGNSYEQYF
TGCGCCAGCAGCGGGCAGGGTAACTCCTACGAGCAGTACTTC
>few|TRBD1|TRBJ2-1|TRBV10-3
CAINPGGSYNEQFF
TGTGCCATCAATCCAGGGGGCTCCTACAATGAGCAGTTCTTC
>.|.|TRBJ2-3|TRBV13
CASSLAGDTDTQYF
TGTGCCAGCAGCTTAGCGGGAGATACAGATACGCAGTATTTT
>.|TRBD1|TRBJ1-1|TRBV7-2
CASSLGGGAGTEAFF
TGTGCCAGCAGCTTAGGAGGGGGCGCGGGCACTGAAGCTTTCTTT
>once|.|TRBJ1-1|TRBV3-1/TRBV3-2
CASSQGEGRTEAFF
TGTGCCAGCAGCCAAGGGGAGGGGCGCACTGAAGCTTTCTTT
>.|.|TRBJ2-7|TRBV28
CASSIRQNEQYF
TGTGCCAGCAGTATAAGACAGAACGAGCAGTACTTC
>.|TRBD2|TRBJ2-3|TRBV14
CASSQFISGPSTDTQYF
TGTGCCAGCAGCCAATTTATTAGCGGGCCATCCACAGATACGCAGTATTTT
>.|TRBD1|TRBJ2-4|TRBV29-1
CSVQDREENIQYF
TGCAGCGTTCAGGACAGGGAAGAAAACATTCAGTACTTC
>.|TRBD1|TRBJ1-1|TRBV5-1
CASSVQGAKTEAFF
TGCGCCAGCTCCGTACAGGGGGCGAAAACTGAAGCTTTCTTT
>.|.|TRBJ2-3|TRBV6-5
CASSYSAVTDTQYF
TGTGCCAGCAGTTACTCCGCAGTCACAGATACGCAGTATTTT
>once|TRBD1|TRBJ2-1|TRBV7-8
CASRKTGGGSYNEQFF
TGTGCCAGCAGAAAAACAGGGGGTGGCTCCTACAATGAGCAGTTCTTC
>.|.|TRBJ2-2|TRBV19
CASSPSSREVGELFF
TGTGCCAGTAGTCCGTCATCGAGAGAGGTCGGGGAGCTGTTTTTT
>.|.|TRBJ1-1|TRBV27
CASSLFQGITEAFF
TGTGCCAGCAGTTTATTCCAGGGTATCACTGAAGCTTTCTTT
>.|.|TRBJ2-7|TRBV5-1
CASSLGALSSRYEQYF
TGCGCCAGCAGCTTAGGGGCCCTTAGTAGCAGGTACGAGCAGTACTTC
>.|.|TRBJ1-1|TRBV11-2
CASSLRTRAEAFF
TGTGCCAGCAGCTTACGGACCAGGGCTGAAGCTTTCTTT
>.|TRBD2|TRBJ2-2|TRBV9
CASSVEVEAGLNTGELFF
TGTGCCAGCAGCGTAGAGGTGGAAGCGGGGTTGAACACCGGGGAGCTGTTTTTT
>.|.|TRBJ1-6|TRBV6-1
CASSERQFYNSPLHF
TGTGCCAGCAGTGAACGCCAGTTCTATAATTCACCCCTCCACTTT
>.|TRBD2|TRBJ2-7|TRBV9
CASSVDPPTSGGAYEQYF
TGTGCCAGCAGCGTAGATCCCCCAACTAGCGGGGGTGCCTACGAGCAGTACTTC
>.|.|TRBJ2-5|TRBV5-4
CASSLGPQETQYF
TGTGCCAGCAGCTTGGGGCCACAAGAGACCCAGTACTTC
>.|.|TRBJ1-1|TRBV5-5
CASSFLAELEAFF
TGTGCCAGCAGCTTTCTAGCAGAGCTTGAAGCTTTCTTT
>.|TRBD2|TRBJ2-5|TRBV5-1
CASSLELAGGRETQYF
TGCGCCAGCAGCTTGGAACTAGCGGGAGGACGAGAGACCCAGTACTTC
>.|TRBD1|TRBJ1-1|TRBV5-1
CASSPTGGLYTEAFF
TGCGCCAGCAGTCCTACAGGGGGTCTATACACTGAAGCTTTCTTT
>.|.|TRBJ1-1|TRBV5-1
CASRGEGGLGAFF
TGCGCCAGCAGGGGAGAGGGAGGGCTAGGCGCTTTCTTT
>.|TRBD1|TRBJ2-2|TRBV9
CASSGNRGRGTGELFF
TGTGCCAGCAGCGGGAACAGGGGACGGGGCACCGGGGAGCTGTTTTTT
>.|.|TRBJ2-5|TRBV9
CASSVRQTYQETQYF
TGTGCCAGCAGCGTAAGACAGACTTACCAAGAGACCCAGTACTTC
>.|TRBD2|TRBJ2-6|TRBV10-2
CASGKTSGTPGANVLTF
TGCGCCAGCGGCAAGACTAGCGGGACCCCTGGGGCCAACGTCCTGACTTTC
>.|.|TRBJ1-1|TRBV4-3
CASSQGGGMNTEAFF
TGCGCCAGCAGCCAAGGGGGGGGTATGAACACTGAAGCTTTCTTT
>.|.|TRBJ1-3|TRBV2
CASSERQTGSGNTIYF
TGTGCCAGCAGTGAGCGACAGACGGGCTCTGGAAACACCATATATTTT
>.|.|TRBJ2-5|TRBV5-1
CASSLSGPQETQYF
TGCGCCAGCAGCTTGAGCGGCCCACAAGAGACCCAGTACTTC
>.|.|TRBJ1-2|TRBV30
CAWNPGSYGYTF
TGTGCCTGGAACCCAGGCTCCTATGGCTACACCTTC
>.|TRBD1|TRBJ1-2|TRBV7-9
CASSFRDSLRIWYYGYTF
TGTGCCAGCAGCTTCAGGGACAGCTTACGGATTTGGTACTATGGCTACACCTTC
>.|TRBD1|TRBJ1-2|TRBV28
CASKEGQTVNYGYTF
TGTGCCAGCAAGGAGGGACAGACAGTTAACTATGGCTACACCTTC
>.|.|TRBJ2-2|TRBV9
CASSVVAGSNTGELFF
TGTGCCAGCAGCGTAGTTGCGGGGTCGAACACCGGGGAGCTGTTTTTT